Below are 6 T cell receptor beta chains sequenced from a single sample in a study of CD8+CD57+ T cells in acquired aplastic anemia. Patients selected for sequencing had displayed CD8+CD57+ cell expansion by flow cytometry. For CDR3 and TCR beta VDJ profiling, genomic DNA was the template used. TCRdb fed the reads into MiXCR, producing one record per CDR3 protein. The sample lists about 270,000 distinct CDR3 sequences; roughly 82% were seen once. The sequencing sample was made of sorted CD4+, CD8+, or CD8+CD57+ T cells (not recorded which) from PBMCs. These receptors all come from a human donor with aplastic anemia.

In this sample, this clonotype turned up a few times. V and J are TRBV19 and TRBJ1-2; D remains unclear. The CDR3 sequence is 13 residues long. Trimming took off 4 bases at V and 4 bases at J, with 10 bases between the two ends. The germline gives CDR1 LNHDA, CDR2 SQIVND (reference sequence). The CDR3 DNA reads TGTGCCAGTAGTAGGATGGACGTCTATGGCTACACCTTC. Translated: CASSRMDVYGYTF.

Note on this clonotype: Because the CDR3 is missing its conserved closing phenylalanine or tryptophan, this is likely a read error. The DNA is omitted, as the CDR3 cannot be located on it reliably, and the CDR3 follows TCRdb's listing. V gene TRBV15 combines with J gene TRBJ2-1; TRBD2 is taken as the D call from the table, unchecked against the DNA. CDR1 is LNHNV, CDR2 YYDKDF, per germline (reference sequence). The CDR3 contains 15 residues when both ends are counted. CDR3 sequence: CATSMRDLSSYEQSV.

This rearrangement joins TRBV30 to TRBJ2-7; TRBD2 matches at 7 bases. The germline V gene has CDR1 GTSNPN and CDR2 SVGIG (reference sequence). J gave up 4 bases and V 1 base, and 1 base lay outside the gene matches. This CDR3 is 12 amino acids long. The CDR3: CAWSEREYEQYF. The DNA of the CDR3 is TGTGCCTGGAGTGAGCGGGAATACGAGCAGTACTTC.

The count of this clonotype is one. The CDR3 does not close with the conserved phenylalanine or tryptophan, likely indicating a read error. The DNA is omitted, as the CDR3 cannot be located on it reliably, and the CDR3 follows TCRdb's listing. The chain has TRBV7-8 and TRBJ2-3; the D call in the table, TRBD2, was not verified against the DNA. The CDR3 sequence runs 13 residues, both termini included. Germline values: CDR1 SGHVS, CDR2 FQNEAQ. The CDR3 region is CASTEGAYEKYFG.

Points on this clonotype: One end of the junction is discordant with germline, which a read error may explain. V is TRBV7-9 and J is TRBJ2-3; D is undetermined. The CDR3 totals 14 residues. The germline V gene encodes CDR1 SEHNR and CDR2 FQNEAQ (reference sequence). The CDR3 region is CASSTDEENGNTFF. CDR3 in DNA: TGTGCCAGCAGCACTGACGAGGAGAATGGCAACACCTTCTTT.

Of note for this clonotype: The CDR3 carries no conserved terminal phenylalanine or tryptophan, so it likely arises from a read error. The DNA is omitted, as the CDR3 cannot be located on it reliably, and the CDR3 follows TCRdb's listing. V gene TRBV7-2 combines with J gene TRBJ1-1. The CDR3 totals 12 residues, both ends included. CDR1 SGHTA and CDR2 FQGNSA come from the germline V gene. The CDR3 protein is CASSFQRSEGSD.